These T cell receptor beta chains were read from a single sample in a study of blood T cell repertoires in COVID-19. Data came from immunoSEQ multiplex PCR; TCRdb stores just in-frame clones and leaves some out. The data contain fewer than 350,000 clones, roughly 89% of them singletons. Sequencing input: peripheral blood. These receptors originate from a man aged 25 to 40 with COVID-19, enrolled during active disease. Each CDR3 is given with its conserved first and last residue. The D gene is left open where the match is weak. A row's size may be missing; if present it is once, few, many or a size class.

v_call: TRBV10-3
clone_size: NA
j_call: TRBJ2-2
d_call: NA
cdr3_nt: TGTGCCATCAGTGAGTCGAAGGGGGGGACCGGGGAGCTGTTTTTT
cdr3_aa: CAISESKGGTGELFF

v_call: TRBV6-5
clone_size: NA
j_call: TRBJ2-7
d_call: TRBD1
cdr3_nt: TGTGCCAGCAGTTACAGCGGGACAGGGTACCACGAGCAGTACTTC
cdr3_aa: CASSYSGTGYHEQYF

v_call: TRBV7-2
clone_size: NA
j_call: TRBJ2-1
d_call: NA
cdr3_nt: TGTGCCAGCAGCCCGAACCTGGGTGGCGGGCAGTTCTTC
cdr3_aa: CASSPNLGGGQFF

v_call: TRBV3-1/TRBV3-2
clone_size: NA
j_call: TRBJ2-5
d_call: TRBD1
cdr3_nt: TGTGCCAGCAGCCAAGATCAGTCGGTTACAGGGGGCGGTGAGACCCAGTACTTC
cdr3_aa: CASSQDQSVTGGGETQYF

v_call: TRBV5-1
clone_size: once
j_call: TRBJ2-2
d_call: NA
cdr3_nt: TGCGCCAGCAGCTTGAGGCTGTCAGGAGGGGACACCGGGGAGCTGTTTTTT
cdr3_aa: CASSLRLSGGDTGELFF

v_call: TRBV13
clone_size: NA
j_call: TRBJ2-3
d_call: TRBD2
cdr3_nt: TGTGCCAGCAGCCCTCCTCCTAGCGGGAGTTACACAGATACGCAGTATTTT
cdr3_aa: CASSPPPSGSYTDTQYF

v_call: TRBV7-2
clone_size: once
j_call: TRBJ2-1
d_call: NA
cdr3_nt: TGTGCCAGCAGTCTATCCGCGGGACGTCGAGGCGGGGATGAGCAGTTCTTC
cdr3_aa: CASSLSAGRRGGDEQFF

v_call: TRBV6-5
clone_size: NA
j_call: TRBJ1-1
d_call: NA
cdr3_nt: TGTGCCAGCAGTTACTCCGGGGTCGTGAACACTGAAGCTTTCTTT
cdr3_aa: CASSYSGVVNTEAFF

v_call: TRBV25-1
clone_size: NA
j_call: TRBJ2-1
d_call: TRBD2
cdr3_nt: TGTGCCAGCAGTGAAAGGCTAGCGGGAGGGCCGGGTGAGCAGTTCTTC
cdr3_aa: CASSERLAGGPGEQFF

v_call: TRBV7-9
clone_size: NA
j_call: TRBJ2-5
d_call: TRBD1
cdr3_nt: TGTGCCAGCAGCTTAGGAACTTCCTCAGGGGGCCAAGAGACCCAGTACTTC
cdr3_aa: CASSLGTSSGGQETQYF

v_call: TRBV9
clone_size: NA
j_call: TRBJ2-5
d_call: NA
cdr3_nt: TGTGCCAGCAGCGGGACATACTTTCAAGAGACCCAGTACTTC
cdr3_aa: CASSGTYFQETQYF

v_call: TRBV5-4
clone_size: NA
j_call: TRBJ2-2
d_call: NA
cdr3_nt: TGTGCCAGCAGCCCGGGACAGAACACCGGGGAGCTGTTTTTT
cdr3_aa: CASSPGQNTGELFF

v_call: TRBV18
clone_size: NA
j_call: TRBJ1-1
d_call: NA
cdr3_nt: TGTGCCAGCTCACCTACCATACAGTTCATGAACACTGAAGCTTTCTTT
cdr3_aa: CASSPTIQFMNTEAFF

v_call: TRBV27
clone_size: once
j_call: TRBJ2-7
d_call: NA
cdr3_nt: TGTGCCAGCAGTACCGGGACAAACGATCGCTACGAGCAGTACTTC
cdr3_aa: CASSTGTNDRYEQYF

v_call: TRBV7-2
clone_size: NA
j_call: TRBJ1-6
d_call: NA
cdr3_nt: TGTGCCAGCAGCCCAACGGGTTTAAGTTCACCCCTCCACTTT
cdr3_aa: CASSPTGLSSPLHF

v_call: TRBV6-2/TRBV6-3
clone_size: NA
j_call: TRBJ2-7
d_call: TRBD1
cdr3_nt: TGTGCCAGCAGTTACAGGCCGGGACAGGGGAGCTACGAGCAGTACTTC
cdr3_aa: CASSYRPGQGSYEQYF

v_call: TRBV4-1
clone_size: NA
j_call: TRBJ1-2
d_call: TRBD1
cdr3_nt: TGCGCCAGCAGCCAAGAGAGGTCAGGACAGGGGTATGGCTACACCTTC
cdr3_aa: CASSQERSGQGYGYTF

v_call: TRBV2
clone_size: once
j_call: TRBJ2-1
d_call: TRBD2
cdr3_nt: TGTGCCAGCAGTCCGGGACTAGCGGTCTACCGGACCTACAATGAGCAGTTCTTC
cdr3_aa: CASSPGLAVYRTYNEQFF

v_call: TRBV5-5
clone_size: NA
j_call: TRBJ1-6
d_call: NA
cdr3_nt: TGTGCCAGCAGCTCACCGGACAGAATGTCACCCCTCCACTTT
cdr3_aa: CASSSPDRMSPLHF

v_call: TRBV15
clone_size: NA
j_call: TRBJ2-7
d_call: TRBD2
cdr3_nt: TGTGCCACCAGCAGAGTCGGTCCAGCGGGAGCCTGGGAGCAGTACTTC
cdr3_aa: CATSRVGPAGAWEQYF

v_call: TRBV10-3
clone_size: NA
j_call: TRBJ1-5
d_call: TRBD1
cdr3_nt: TGTGCCATCAGTGAGGACAGGGATAGCAATCAGCCCCAGCATTTT
cdr3_aa: CAISEDRDSNQPQHF

v_call: TRBV2
clone_size: once
j_call: TRBJ1-1
d_call: NA
cdr3_nt: TGTGCCAGCGAAAGCCGGTCGTCACACAGTACCAAGGGGGCTTTCTTT
cdr3_aa: CASESRSSHSTKGAFF

v_call: TRBV12-3/TRBV12-4
clone_size: NA
j_call: TRBJ1-4
d_call: TRBD1
cdr3_nt: TGTGCCAGCAGTTGGGACAGGGAAGAAAAACTGTTTTTT
cdr3_aa: CASSWDREEKLFF

v_call: TRBV2
clone_size: NA
j_call: TRBJ1-1
d_call: NA
cdr3_nt: TGTGCCAGCGGCGGGACTGAAGCTTTCTTT
cdr3_aa: CASGGTEAFF

v_call: TRBV15
clone_size: NA
j_call: TRBJ1-2
d_call: NA
cdr3_nt: TGTGCCACCAGCAGCGAAGGGACTGCCTACTATGGCTACACCTTC
cdr3_aa: CATSSEGTAYYGYTF

v_call: TRBV28
clone_size: NA
j_call: TRBJ2-1
d_call: TRBD1
cdr3_nt: TGTGCCAGCAGCTCAGGGGGCGCGGAGGCTGAGCAGTTCTTC
cdr3_aa: CASSSGGAEAEQFF

v_call: TRBV5-4
clone_size: NA
j_call: TRBJ2-7
d_call: TRBD2
cdr3_nt: TGTGCCAGCAGCTTGTCTAGCGGGGGTTACGAGCAGTACTTC
cdr3_aa: CASSLSSGGYEQYF

v_call: TRBV6-2/TRBV6-3
clone_size: NA
j_call: TRBJ1-5
d_call: NA
cdr3_nt: TGTGCCAGCAGTTACTCGACGGGTCAGCCCCAGCATTTT
cdr3_aa: CASSYSTGQPQHF

v_call: TRBV7-2
clone_size: NA
j_call: TRBJ1-3
d_call: NA
cdr3_nt: TGTGCCAGCAGGATATTAGGGGAAAACACCATATATTTT
cdr3_aa: CASRILGENTIYF

v_call: TRBV28
clone_size: NA
j_call: TRBJ1-4
d_call: TRBD1
cdr3_nt: TGTGCCAGCAGTTTAGAAACAGGGGGCGATCGCAGTGAAAAACTGTTTTTT
cdr3_aa: CASSLETGGDRSEKLFF

v_call: TRBV5-4
clone_size: NA
j_call: TRBJ2-3
d_call: NA
cdr3_nt: TGTGCCAGCACCGGGGGGCGGGGAGCTAGCACAGATACGCAGTATTTT
cdr3_aa: CASTGGRGASTDTQYF

v_call: TRBV28
clone_size: NA
j_call: TRBJ1-5
d_call: TRBD1
cdr3_nt: TGTGCCAGCAGATCAGGGGGGAGCAATCAGCCCCAGCATTTT
cdr3_aa: CASRSGGSNQPQHF

v_call: TRBV7-8
clone_size: NA
j_call: TRBJ1-1
d_call: TRBD1
cdr3_nt: TGTGCCAGCAGTTCTAGGGGGACAGGGCCGACTGAAGCTTTCTTT
cdr3_aa: CASSSRGTGPTEAFF

v_call: TRBV5-6
clone_size: NA
j_call: TRBJ2-5
d_call: TRBD2
cdr3_nt: TGTGCCAGCAGCTCCGCTATAGCGGGAAAACAAGAGACCCAGTACTTC
cdr3_aa: CASSSAIAGKQETQYF

v_call: TRBV3-1/TRBV3-2
clone_size: NA
j_call: TRBJ1-1
d_call: TRBD1
cdr3_nt: TGTGCCAGCAGCCAGCGGACAGGGGGCTCGAACACTGAAGCTTTCTTT
cdr3_aa: CASSQRTGGSNTEAFF

v_call: TRBV6-5
clone_size: NA
j_call: TRBJ2-2
d_call: NA
cdr3_nt: TGTGCCAGCAACTTACGACAGAACACCGGGGAGCTGTTTTTT
cdr3_aa: CASNLRQNTGELFF

v_call: TRBV7-8
clone_size: NA
j_call: TRBJ2-1
d_call: NA
cdr3_nt: TGTGCCAGCAGCTTAGCCCCTGGTCGGGACTCAGCACGGGATGAGCAGTTCTTC
cdr3_aa: CASSLAPGRDSARDEQFF

v_call: TRBV28
clone_size: NA
j_call: TRBJ2-1
d_call: NA
cdr3_nt: TGTGCCAGCAGTTTAAAGGGGTTCGCCTACAATGAGCAGTTCTTC
cdr3_aa: CASSLKGFAYNEQFF

v_call: TRBV4-3
clone_size: NA
j_call: TRBJ2-1
d_call: TRBD2
cdr3_nt: TGCGCCAGCAGCCATGGAGGCGTGGCGGGAGGCGAAGGTGAGCAGTTCTTC
cdr3_aa: CASSHGGVAGGEGEQFF

v_call: TRBV27
clone_size: NA
j_call: TRBJ2-7
d_call: NA
cdr3_nt: TGTGCCAGCAGTCCGGACAGCATATACGAGCAGTACTTC
cdr3_aa: CASSPDSIYEQYF

v_call: TRBV9
clone_size: NA
j_call: TRBJ1-3
d_call: NA
cdr3_nt: TGTGCCAGCAGCGTCGGTTTTGGAAACACCATATATTTT
cdr3_aa: CASSVGFGNTIYF

v_call: TRBV4-3
clone_size: few
j_call: TRBJ1-1
d_call: NA
cdr3_nt: TGCGCCAGCAGCCAATACAGGGAGGGAGTTGCTGAAGCTTTCTTT
cdr3_aa: CASSQYREGVAEAFF